This T cell receptor (beta chain) stems from a study of T cell responses to AZD1222 COVID-19 vaccine (dated by TCRdb to about 2021). General notes on the study: AZD1222 recipients with second doses at about 4 weeks or about 12 weeks were pooled, because spike-specific TCR depth and breadth did not differ between schedules. A total of 230 to 250 trial participants underwent TCR sequencing, of whom roughly 210 had received two doses of AZD1222 and approximately 26 had received two doses of the MenACWY control vaccine. Enrollment into the trials was organized by age into subgroups of 18-55, 56-69 and 70-plus years, and those subgroups contained roughly 160, 29 and 62 TCR-sequenced participants, respectively. The investigation overall reported the following: Because no day 14 peak-response samples were available, repertoires were characterized only after the peak T cell response. Conclusions about previously exposed vaccinees are limited because only five to seven AZD1222 recipients were SARS-CoV-2 seropositive at baseline. Reportedly, close to half of the unique spike-specific TCRs recognized epitopes lying outside the regions that are mutated in the B.1.351 and B.1.1.7 variants. Most participants were white British and females outnumbered males, and the authors suggested that clonal diversity may have been underestimated. Spike-specific TCR breadth and depth rose significantly after two AZD1222 doses compared with day 0 and with MenACWY recipients. The vaccine-associated CD4 TCRs covered the entire spike protein, and the dominant responses fell in regions 160-218 and 743-854. The 56-69-year group was small, and its depth increase did not reach significance, likely because of low power.

About this clone: The antigen it binds to is not known. No base-level quality is on record; no much larger clone is a single base apart.

Taken with the paper, the label for time point translates to: baseline before first vaccination. The vaccinee samples were drawn from two UK trials, COV001 and COV002, one of which was a single-blind randomized controlled phase 2/3 trial testing AZD1222 (ChAdOx1 nCoV-19) in healthy adults. Trial participant PBMC samples were collected at day 0 and day 28 after the second dose for TCRbeta chain sequencing. The CDR3 regions of human TCRbeta chains were analyzed by immunosequencing. Concerning the study's data processing: TCRs in the repertoires were matched against a reference library of SARS-CoV-2-specific TCRs that had been generated with the MIRA antigen-specificity platform. Breadth was defined as the fraction of unique TCRs that were SARS-CoV-2-associated, and depth was defined as the fraction of total T cells that were SARS-CoV-2-associated. Using the MIRA data, each spike-specific TCR was assigned both to the spike region to which the TCR was reactive and to a CD4 or CD8 class. Log10-transformed breadth and depth values were compared by one-way ANOVA with Sidak's multiple comparisons tests. As stored in TCRdb, this immuneACCESS dataset retains in-frame rearrangements with V and J assigned. A fraction of the clones does not appear; measured against another copy, unresolved V genes explain less than half of the discrepancy, and the remainder lacks a known reason. The DNA gave D and trimming, while V, J and clone size come from that table. The sample has roughly 100,000 clones on record, approximately 87% of them singletons. The biggest ten clones account for 26% of the sample.

Sequences were derived from peripheral blood, sampled on day 0 of AZD1222 vaccination. The TCR originated in an adult in good health.

The nucleotide sequence reads TGTGCCAGCAGCCCCCGGGAACTGCTCGAGCAGTACTTC. Translated, this gives CASSPRELLEQYF. Here the chain combines TRBV6-5 and TRBJ2-7, with a weak D call of TRBD2 (5 bases match). Sequences MNHEY (CDR1) and SVGAGI (CDR2) are obtained from the germline V gene. Counted from cysteine to phenylalanine, this CDR3 has 13 amino acids. Just CDR3 DNA is preserved here, 39 bases in frame from base 1. V is shortened by 6 bases, J by 6 bases, and the region joining them spans 15 bases.